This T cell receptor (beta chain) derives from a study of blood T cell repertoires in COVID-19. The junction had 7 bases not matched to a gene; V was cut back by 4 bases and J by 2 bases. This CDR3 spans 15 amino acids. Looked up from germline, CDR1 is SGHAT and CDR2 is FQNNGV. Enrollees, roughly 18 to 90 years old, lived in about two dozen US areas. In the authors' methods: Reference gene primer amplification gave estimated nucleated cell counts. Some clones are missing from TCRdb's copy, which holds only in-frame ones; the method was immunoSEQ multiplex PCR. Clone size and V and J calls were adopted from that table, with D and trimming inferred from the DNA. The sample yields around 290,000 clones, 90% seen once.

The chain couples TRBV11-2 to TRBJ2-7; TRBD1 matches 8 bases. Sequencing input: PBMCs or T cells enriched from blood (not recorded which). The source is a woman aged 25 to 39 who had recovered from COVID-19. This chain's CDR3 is CASSYQGALAYEQYF. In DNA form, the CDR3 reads TGTGCCAGCAGCTACCAGGGGGCTTTAGCCTACGAGCAGTACTTC.